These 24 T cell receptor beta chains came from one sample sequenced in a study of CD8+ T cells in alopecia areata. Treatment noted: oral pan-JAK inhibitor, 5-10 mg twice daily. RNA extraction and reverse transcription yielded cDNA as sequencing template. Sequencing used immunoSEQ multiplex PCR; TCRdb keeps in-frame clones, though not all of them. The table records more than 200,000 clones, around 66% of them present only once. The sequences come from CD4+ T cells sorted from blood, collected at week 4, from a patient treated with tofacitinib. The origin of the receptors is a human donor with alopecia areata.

The CDR3 nucleotides read TGCGCCAGCAGCTTTGGGCAGGGGGCAGCTAATAACGAAGCTTTCTTT. Protein: CASSFGQGAANNEAFF. The chain employs TRBV5-1 and TRBJ1-1, with TRBD1 matching 8 bases. From germline, CDR1 is SGHRS and CDR2 YFSETQ. The CDR3 runs to 16 residues. J was trimmed by 8 bases and V by 2 bases; bases with no gene match: 14.

This chain's CDR3 is CASSSRRRVYEQFF. The CDR3 DNA follows: TGTGCCAGCAGCAGCCGCCGAAGGGTTTATGAGCAGTTCTTC. The chain recombines TRBV7-2 with TRBJ2-1; unclear D gene. Germline V lookup: CDR1 SGHTA, CDR2 FQGNSA. This CDR3 has 14 residues. V was shortened by 5 bases and J by 8 bases, with 16 bases between the two germline ends.

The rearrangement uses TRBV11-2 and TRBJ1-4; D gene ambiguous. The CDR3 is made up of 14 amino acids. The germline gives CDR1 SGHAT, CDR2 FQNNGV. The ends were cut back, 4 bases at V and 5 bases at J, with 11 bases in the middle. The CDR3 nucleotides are TGTGCCAGCAGCTCCAGGTGGGGAAATGAAAAACTGTTTTTT. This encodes CASSSRWGNEKLFF.

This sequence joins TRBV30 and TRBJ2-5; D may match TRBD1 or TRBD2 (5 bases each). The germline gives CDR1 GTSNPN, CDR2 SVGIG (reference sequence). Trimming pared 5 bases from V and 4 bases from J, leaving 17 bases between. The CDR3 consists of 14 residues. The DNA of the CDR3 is TGTGCCTGGGAGGGGCGCCACCTGGGAGAGACCCAGTACTTC. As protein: CAWEGRHLGETQYF.

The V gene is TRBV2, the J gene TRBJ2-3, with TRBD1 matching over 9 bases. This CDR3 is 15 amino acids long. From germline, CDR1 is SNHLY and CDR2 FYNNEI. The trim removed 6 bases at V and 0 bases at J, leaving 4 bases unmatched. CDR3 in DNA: TGTGCCAGCAGAAGACAGGGGGTGAGCACAGATACGCAGTATTTT. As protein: CASRRQGVSTDTQYF.

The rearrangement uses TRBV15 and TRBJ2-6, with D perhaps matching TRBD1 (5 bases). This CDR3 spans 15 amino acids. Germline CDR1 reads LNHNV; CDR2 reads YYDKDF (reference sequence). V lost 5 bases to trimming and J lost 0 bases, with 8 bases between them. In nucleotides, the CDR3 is TGTGCCACCAGCCAGACAGCCTCTGGGGCCAACGTCCTGACTTTC. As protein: CATSQTASGANVLTF.

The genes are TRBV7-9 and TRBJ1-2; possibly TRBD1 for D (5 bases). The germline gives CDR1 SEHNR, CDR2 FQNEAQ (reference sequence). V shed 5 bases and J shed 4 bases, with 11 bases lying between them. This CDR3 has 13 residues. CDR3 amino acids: CASSPGLSYGYTF. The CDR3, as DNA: TGTGCCAGCAGCCCGGGACTTTCCTATGGCTACACCTTC.

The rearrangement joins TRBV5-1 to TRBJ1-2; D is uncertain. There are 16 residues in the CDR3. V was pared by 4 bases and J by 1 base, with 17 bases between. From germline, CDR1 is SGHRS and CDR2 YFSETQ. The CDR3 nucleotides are TGCGCCAGCAGCCCAGGCTGGACGGCAGATAACTATGGCTACACCTTC. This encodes CASSPGWTADNYGYTF.

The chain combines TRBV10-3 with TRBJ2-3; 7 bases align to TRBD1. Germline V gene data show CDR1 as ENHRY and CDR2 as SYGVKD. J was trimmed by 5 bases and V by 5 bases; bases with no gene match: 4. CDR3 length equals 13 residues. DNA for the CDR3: TGTGCCATCAGTAGGACAGGTCGAGATACGCAGTATTTT. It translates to CAISRTGRDTQYF.

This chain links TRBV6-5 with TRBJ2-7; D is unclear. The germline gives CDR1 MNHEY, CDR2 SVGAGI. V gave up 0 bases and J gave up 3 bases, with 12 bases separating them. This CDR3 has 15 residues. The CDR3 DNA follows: TGTGCCAGCAGTTACTCCCAAGGCAGCAACTACGAGCAGTACTTC. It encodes CASSYSQGSNYEQYF.

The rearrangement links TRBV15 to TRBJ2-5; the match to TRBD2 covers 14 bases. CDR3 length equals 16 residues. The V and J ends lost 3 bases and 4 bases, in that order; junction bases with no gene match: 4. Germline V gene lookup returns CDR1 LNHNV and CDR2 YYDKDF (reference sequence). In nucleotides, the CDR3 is TGTGCCACCAGCAGGGCCGGACTAGCGGGAGGAGAGACCCAGTACTTC. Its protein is CATSRAGLAGGETQYF.

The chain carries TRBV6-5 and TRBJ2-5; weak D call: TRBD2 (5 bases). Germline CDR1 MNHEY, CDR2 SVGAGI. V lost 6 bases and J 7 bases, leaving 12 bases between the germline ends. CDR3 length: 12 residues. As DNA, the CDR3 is TGTGCCAGCAGACCAATCAGCGGGACCCAGTACTTC. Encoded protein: CASRPISGTQYF.

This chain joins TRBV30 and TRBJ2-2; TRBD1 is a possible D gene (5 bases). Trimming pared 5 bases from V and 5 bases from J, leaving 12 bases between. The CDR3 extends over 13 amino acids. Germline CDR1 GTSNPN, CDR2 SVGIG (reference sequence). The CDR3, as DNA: TGTGCCTGGGGGGCCGTGAGGACCGGGGAGCTGTTTTTT. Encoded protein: CAWGAVRTGELFF.

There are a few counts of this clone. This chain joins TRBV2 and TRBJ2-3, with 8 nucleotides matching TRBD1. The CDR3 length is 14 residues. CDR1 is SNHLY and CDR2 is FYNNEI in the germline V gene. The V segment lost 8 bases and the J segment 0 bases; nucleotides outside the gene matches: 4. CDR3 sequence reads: CASSDRVSTDTQYF. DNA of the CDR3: TGTGCCAGCTCGGACAGGGTGAGCACAGATACGCAGTATTTT. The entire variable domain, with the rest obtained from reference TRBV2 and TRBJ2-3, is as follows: EPEVTQTPSHQVTQMGQEVILRCVPISNHLYFYWYRQILGQKVEFLVSFYNNEISEKSEIFDDQFSVERPDGSNFTLKIRSTKLEDSAMYFCASSDRVSTDTQYFGPGTRLTVL.

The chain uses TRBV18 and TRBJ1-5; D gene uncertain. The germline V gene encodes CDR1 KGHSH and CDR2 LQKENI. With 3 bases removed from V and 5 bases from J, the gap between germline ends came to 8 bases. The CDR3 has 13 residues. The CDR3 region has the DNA TGTGCCAGCTCACCCGCGGCAGATCAGCCCCAGCATTTT. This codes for CASSPAADQPQHF.

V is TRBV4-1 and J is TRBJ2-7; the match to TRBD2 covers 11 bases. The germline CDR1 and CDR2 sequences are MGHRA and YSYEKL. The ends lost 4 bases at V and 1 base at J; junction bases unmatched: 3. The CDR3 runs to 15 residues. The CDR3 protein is CASSPLAGGSYEQYF. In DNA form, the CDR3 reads TGCGCCAGCAGCCCCCTAGCGGGGGGTTCCTACGAGCAGTACTTC.

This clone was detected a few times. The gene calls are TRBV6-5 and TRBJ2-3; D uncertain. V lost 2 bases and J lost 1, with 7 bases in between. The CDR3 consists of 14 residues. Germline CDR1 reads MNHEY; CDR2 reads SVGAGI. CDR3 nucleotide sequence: TGTGCCAGCAGTTACGAATTAGGCACAGATACGCAGTATTTT. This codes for CASSYELGTDTQYF.

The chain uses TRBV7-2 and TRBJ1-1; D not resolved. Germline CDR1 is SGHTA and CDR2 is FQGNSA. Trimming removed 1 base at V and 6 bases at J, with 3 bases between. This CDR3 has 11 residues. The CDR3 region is CASSLDAEAFF. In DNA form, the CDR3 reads TGTGCCAGCAGCTTAGACGCTGAAGCTTTCTTT.

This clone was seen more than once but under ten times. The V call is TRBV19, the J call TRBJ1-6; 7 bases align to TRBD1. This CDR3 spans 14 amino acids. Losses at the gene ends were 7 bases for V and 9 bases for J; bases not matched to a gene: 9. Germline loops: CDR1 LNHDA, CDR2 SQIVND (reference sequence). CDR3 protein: CASMEQGIISPLHF. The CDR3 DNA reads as TGTGCCAGTATGGAACAGGGGATTATTTCACCCCTCCACTTT.

This CDR3 is CASSSATDTQYF. In DNA, the CDR3 is TGTGCCAGCAGCTCCGCTACAGATACGCAGTATTTT. The chain is built from TRBV7-9 and TRBJ2-3; no clear D gene. The CDR3 spans 12 residues. V was pared by 4 bases and J by 3 bases, with 5 bases between. CDR1 and CDR2 (germline): SEHNR, FQNEAQ (reference sequence).

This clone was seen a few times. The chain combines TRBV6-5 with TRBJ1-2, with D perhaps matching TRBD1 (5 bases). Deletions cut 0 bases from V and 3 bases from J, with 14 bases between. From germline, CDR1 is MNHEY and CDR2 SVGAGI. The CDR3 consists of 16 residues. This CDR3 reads CASSYSGPRRDYGYTF. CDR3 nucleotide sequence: TGTGCCAGCAGTTACTCGGGGCCAAGGAGGGACTATGGCTACACCTTC.

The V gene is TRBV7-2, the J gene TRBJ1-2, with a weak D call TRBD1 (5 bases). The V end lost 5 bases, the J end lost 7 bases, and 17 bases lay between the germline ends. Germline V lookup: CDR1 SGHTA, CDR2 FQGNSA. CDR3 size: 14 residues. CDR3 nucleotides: TGTGCCAGCAGCCCTCAGACAGATTTGAGTGGCTACACCTTC. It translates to CASSPQTDLSGYTF. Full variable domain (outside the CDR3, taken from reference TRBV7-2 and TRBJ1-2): GAGVSQSPSNKVTEKGKDVELRCDPISGHTALYWYRQSLGQGLEFLIYFQGNSAPDKSGLPSDRFSAERTGGSVSTLTIQRTQQEDSAVYLCASSPQTDLSGYTFGSGTRLTVV.

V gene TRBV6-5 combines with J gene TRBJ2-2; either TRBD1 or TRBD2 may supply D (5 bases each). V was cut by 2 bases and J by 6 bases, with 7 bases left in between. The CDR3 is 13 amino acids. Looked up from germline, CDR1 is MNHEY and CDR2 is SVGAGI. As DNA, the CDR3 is TGTGCCAGCAGTTACGGGGGTGCCGGGGAGCTGTTTTTT. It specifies CASSYGGAGELFF.

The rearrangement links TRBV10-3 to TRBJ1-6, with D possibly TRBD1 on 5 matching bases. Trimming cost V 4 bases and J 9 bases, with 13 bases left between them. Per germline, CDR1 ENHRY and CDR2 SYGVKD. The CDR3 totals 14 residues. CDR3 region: CAISARGEGSPLHF. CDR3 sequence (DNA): TGTGCCATCAGTGCGAGAGGGGAAGGTTCACCCCTCCACTTT.